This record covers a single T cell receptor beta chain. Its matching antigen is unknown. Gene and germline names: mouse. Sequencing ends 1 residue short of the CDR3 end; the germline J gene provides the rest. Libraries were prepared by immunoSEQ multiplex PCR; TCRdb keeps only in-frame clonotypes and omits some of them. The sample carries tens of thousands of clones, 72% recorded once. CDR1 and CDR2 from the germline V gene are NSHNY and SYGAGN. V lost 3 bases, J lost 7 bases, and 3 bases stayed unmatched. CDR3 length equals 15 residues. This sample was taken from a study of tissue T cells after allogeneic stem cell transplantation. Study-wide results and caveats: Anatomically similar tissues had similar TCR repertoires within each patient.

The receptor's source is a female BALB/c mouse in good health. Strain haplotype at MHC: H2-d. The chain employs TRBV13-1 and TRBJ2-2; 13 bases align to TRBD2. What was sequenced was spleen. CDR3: CASSAGLGGLGQLYF. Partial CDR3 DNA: TGTGCCAGCAGTGCCGGACTGGGGGGGCTCGGGCAGCTCTAC.